Listed below are T cell receptor beta chains from one sample, sequenced in a study of CD8 T cells in Susac syndrome. TCRdb reprocessed the immunoSEQ multiplex PCR reads via MiXCR and lists one record per CDR3 protein. The table has roughly 200,000 distinct CDR3 sequences, 95% seen once. The sequencing sample was made of CD4+ T cells from PBMCs. These receptors were taken from a human donor with multiple sclerosis. CDR3s include the opening cysteine and the closing phenylalanine or tryptophan. D genes are given only for firm matches. For some rows the clone size is stated as once, few or many, or as a class when expanded; others skip it.

v_gene	j_gene	d_gene	abundance	CDR3nt	CDR3aa
TRBV19	TRBJ2-7	-	-	TGTGCCAGTAGTACCTCTGCTAGGGGGGAGCAGTACTTC	CASSTSARGEQYF
TRBV5-1	TRBJ2-3	-	-	TGCGCCAGCAGCTTGGAAAGCCCCGGGGAGGCAGATACGCAGTATTTT	CASSLESPGEADTQYF
TRBV9	TRBJ2-1	TRBD2	once	TGTGCCAGCAGCGTCCGAGCGGGGGGTGGCAATGAGCAGTTCTTC	CASSVRAGGGNEQFF
TRBV6-5	TRBJ1-6	-	-	TGTGCCACCCTTCGGGGGCGCGGTGATTCACCCCTCCACTTT	CATLRGRGDSPLHF
TRBV20-1	TRBJ2-1	-	once	TGCAGTGCTGCCGGGCCCCTTACGAATGAGCAGTTCTTC	CSAAGPLTNEQFF
TRBV7-8	TRBJ1-6	-	-	TGTGCCAGCAGCCCCCTAGGGGGCTCCTATAATTCACCCCTCCACTTT	CASSPLGGSYNSPLHF
TRBV12-3/TRBV12-4	TRBJ1-2	-	-	TGTGCCAGCAGTTTACAGGGAAATTACTATGGCTACACCTTC	CASSLQGNYYGYTF
TRBV27	TRBJ2-1	-	-	TGTGCCAGCAGTCGGGGGGCCGACAGGAGCTCCTACAATGAGCAGTTCTTC	CASSRGADRSSYNEQFF
TRBV20-1	TRBJ2-2	TRBD2	-	TGCAGTGCTGGAAGGACTAGCCAGAACACCGGGGAGCTGTTTTTT	CSAGRTSQNTGELFF
TRBV20-1	TRBJ2-1	-	-	TGCAGTGCCACGGACGGTATAGGGAATGAGCAGTTCTTC	CSATDGIGNEQFF
TRBV20-1	TRBJ2-2	-	-	TGCAGTGCCGCGGGGGCTGGGACCGGGGAGCTGTTTTTT	CSAAGAGTGELFF
TRBV30	TRBJ2-7	TRBD1	-	TGTGCCTGGAGTCCAGGGGGCTACGAGCAGTACTTC	CAWSPGGYEQYF
TRBV19	TRBJ2-5	-	once	TGTGCCAGTAGTTCCCCCCAATCAGGACGAGGGGAGACCCAGTACTTC	CASSSPQSGRGETQYF
TRBV29-1	TRBJ2-1	-	-	TGCAGCGTTGAAGATCTTGGGTATGAGCAGTTCTTC	CSVEDLGYEQFF
TRBV30	TRBJ1-2	-	-	TGTGCCTGGATCTCCCTTCGTGGCTATGGCTACACCTTC	CAWISLRGYGYTF
TRBV7-2	TRBJ2-1	TRBD2	-	TGTGCCAGCAGCACGCCGGGACTAGCGGGGGTAAACAATGAGCAGTTCTTC	CASSTPGLAGVNNEQFF
TRBV19	TRBJ1-6	TRBD1	-	TGTGCCACAAAAGGACAGGGGAATTCACCCCTCCACTTT	CATKGQGNSPLHF
TRBV9	TRBJ2-6	-	-	TGTGCCAGCAGCGTAGTAGGCCCGGAGGCTGTCGGGGCCAACGTCCTGACTTTC	CASSVVGPEAVGANVLTF
TRBV3-1	TRBJ2-2	-	once	TGTGCCAGTTGGACGGCCAGGACCGGGGAGCTGTTTTTT	CASWTARTGELFF
TRBV20-1	TRBJ1-5	-	-	TGCAGTGCTAAGGGAGGTGGCAATCAGCCCCAGCATTTT	CSAKGGGNQPQHF
TRBV4-2	TRBJ2-3	TRBD2	-	TGTGCCAGCAGCCAAGGCCAACTAGCGGGCACAGATACGCAGTATTTT	CASSQGQLAGTDTQYF
TRBV15	TRBJ1-1	TRBD1	-	TGTGCCACCAGCGGAGGGACAGCGACGAACACTGAAGCTTTCTTT	CATSGGTATNTEAFF
TRBV7-2	TRBJ2-1	TRBD2	-	TGTGCCAGCAGCACGAGCGGGGGGGCCATCAATGAGCAGTTCTTC	CASSTSGGAINEQFF
TRBV2	TRBJ1-1	-	once	TGTGCCAGGACGATTTACACTGAAGCTTTCTTT	CARTIYTEAFF
TRBV29-1	TRBJ2-2	-	-	TGCAGCGTTGGATGGCAGAGGAACACCGGGGAGCTGTTTTTT	CSVGWQRNTGELFF
TRBV6-6	TRBJ1-5	TRBD1	-	TGTGCCAGCGGAGGGACAGTTAATCAGCCCCAGCATTTT	CASGGTVNQPQHF
TRBV3-1	TRBJ1-1	TRBD1	-	TGTGCCAGCAGCCAAACTCAGGGGGCCTACAACACTGAAGCTTTCTTT	CASSQTQGAYNTEAFF
TRBV20-1	TRBJ2-7	TRBD2	-	TGCAGTGCTAGAGATCGGGCTAGCGGTGGCTACGAGCAGTACTTC	CSARDRASGGYEQYF
TRBV20-1	TRBJ2-3	-	-	TGCAGTGCGACCAGCTTCGGGGCAGATACGCAGTATTTT	CSATSFGADTQYF
TRBV29-1	TRBJ2-1	TRBD1	-	TGCAGCGTTGGGGCAAGACAGGGGGCGAGGAATGAGCAGTTCTTC	CSVGARQGARNEQFF
TRBV7-2	TRBJ2-7	TRBD1	-	TGTGCCAGCAGCTCTCGCTGGGGGACAGGGGGCTACGAGCAGTACTTC	CASSSRWGTGGYEQYF
TRBV29-1	TRBJ1-2	-	-	TGCAGCGTTGCCGACCTGACAGGCGGCTACACCTTC	CSVADLTGGYTF
TRBV9	TRBJ1-1	-	-	TGTGCCAGCAGCGTAGGACCTGACAACACTGAAGCTTTCTTT	CASSVGPDNTEAFF